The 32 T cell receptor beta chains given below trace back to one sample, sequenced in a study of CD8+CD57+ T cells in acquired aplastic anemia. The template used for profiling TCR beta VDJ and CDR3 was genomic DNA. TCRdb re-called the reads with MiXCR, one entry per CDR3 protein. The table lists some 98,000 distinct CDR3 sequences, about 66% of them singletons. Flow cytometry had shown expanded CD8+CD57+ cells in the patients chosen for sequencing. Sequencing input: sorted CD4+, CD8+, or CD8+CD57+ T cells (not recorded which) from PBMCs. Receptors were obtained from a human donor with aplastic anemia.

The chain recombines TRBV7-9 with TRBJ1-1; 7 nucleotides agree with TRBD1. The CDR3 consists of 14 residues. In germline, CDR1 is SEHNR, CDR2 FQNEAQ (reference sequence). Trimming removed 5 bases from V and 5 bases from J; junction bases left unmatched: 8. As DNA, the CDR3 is TGTGCCAGCAGCCTTGAGACAGGGTATACTGAAGCTTTCTTT. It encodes CASSLETGYTEAFF.

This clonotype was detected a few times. The chain's CDR3 is CSARGRGATETQYF. The CDR3 coding sequence is TGCAGTGCTAGAGGGCGGGGGGCGACTGAGACCCAGTACTTC. V and J are TRBV20-1 and TRBJ2-5; the match to TRBD2 covers 8 bases. V dropped 1 base and J dropped 5; count of bases not matched to a gene: 6. This CDR3 has 14 residues. CDR1 and CDR2 from the germline V gene are DFQATT and SNEGSKA (reference sequence).

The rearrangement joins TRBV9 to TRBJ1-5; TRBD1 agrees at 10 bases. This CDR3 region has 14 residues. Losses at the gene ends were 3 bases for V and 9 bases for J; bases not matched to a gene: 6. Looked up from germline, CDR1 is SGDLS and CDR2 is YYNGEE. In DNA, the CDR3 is TGTGCCAGCAGCGAGACAGGGGGCAGAAGGCCCCAGCATTTT. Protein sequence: CASSETGGRRPQHF. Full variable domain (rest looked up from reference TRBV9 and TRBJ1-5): DSGVTQTPKHLITATGQRVTLRCSPRSGDLSVYWYQQSLDQGLQFLIQYYNGEERAKGNILERFSAQQFPDLHSELNLSSLELGDSALYFCASSETGGRRPQHFGDGTRLSIL.

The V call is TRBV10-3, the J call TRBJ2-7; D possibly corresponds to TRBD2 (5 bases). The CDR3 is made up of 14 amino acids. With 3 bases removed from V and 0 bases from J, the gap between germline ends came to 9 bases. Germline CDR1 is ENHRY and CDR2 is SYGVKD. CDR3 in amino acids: CAISDGRVSYEQYF. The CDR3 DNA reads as TGTGCCATCAGTGATGGGCGGGTCTCCTACGAGCAGTACTTC.

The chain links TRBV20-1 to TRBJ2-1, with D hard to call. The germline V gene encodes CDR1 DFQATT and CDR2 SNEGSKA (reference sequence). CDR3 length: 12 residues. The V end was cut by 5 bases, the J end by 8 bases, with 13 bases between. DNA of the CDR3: TGCAGTGCTGGGCCCGGTGGGGATGAGCAGTTCTTC. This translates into CSAGPGGDEQFF.

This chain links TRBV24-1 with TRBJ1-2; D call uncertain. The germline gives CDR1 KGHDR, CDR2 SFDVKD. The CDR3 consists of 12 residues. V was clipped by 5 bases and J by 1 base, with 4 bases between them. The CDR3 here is CATSAHNYGYTF. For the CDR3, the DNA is TGTGCCACCAGTGCCCATAACTATGGCTACACCTTC.

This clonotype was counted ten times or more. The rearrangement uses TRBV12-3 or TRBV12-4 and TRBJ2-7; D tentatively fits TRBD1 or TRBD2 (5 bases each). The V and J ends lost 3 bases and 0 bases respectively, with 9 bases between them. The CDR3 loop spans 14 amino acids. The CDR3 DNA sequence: TGTGCCAGCAGTTTGGGGGTAACCTCCTACGAGCAGTACTTC. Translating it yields CASSLGVTSYEQYF.

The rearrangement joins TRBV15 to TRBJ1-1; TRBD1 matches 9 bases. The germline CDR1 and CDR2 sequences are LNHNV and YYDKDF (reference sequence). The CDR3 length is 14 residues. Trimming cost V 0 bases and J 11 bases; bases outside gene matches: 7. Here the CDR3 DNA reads TGTGCCACCAGCAGAGATTGGGGACAGGGTTCGGCTTTCTTT. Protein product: CATSRDWGQGSAFF.

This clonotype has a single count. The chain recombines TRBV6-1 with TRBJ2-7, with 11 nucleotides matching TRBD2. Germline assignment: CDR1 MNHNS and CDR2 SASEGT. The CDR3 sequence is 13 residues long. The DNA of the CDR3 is TGTTCTAGCGGGGGGCCGAGCTCCTACGAGCAGTACTTC. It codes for CSSGGPSSYEQYF.

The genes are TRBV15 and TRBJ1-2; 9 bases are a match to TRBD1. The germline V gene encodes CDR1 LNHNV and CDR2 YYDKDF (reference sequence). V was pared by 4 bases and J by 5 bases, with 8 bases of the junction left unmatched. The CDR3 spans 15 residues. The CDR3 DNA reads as TGTGCCACCAGCACACCGGACAGGGGCTATTATGGCTACACCTTC. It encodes CATSTPDRGYYGYTF.

The CDR3 nucleotides read TGTGCCAGCAGTGACCCACCTAGCGGGAGCTACGAGCAGTACTTC. Amino acids: CASSDPPSGSYEQYF. The V call is TRBV25-1, the J call TRBJ2-7; 10 bases map to TRBD2. Germline V lookup: CDR1 MGHDK, CDR2 SYGVNS. The CDR3 is 15 residues long. Trimming at V came to 3 bases and at J to 3 bases, leaving 5 bases not matched to a gene.

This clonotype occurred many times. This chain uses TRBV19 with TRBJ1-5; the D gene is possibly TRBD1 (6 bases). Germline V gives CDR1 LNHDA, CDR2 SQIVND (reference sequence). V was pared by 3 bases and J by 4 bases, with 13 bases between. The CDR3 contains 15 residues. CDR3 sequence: CASSMSGGANQPQHF. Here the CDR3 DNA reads TGTGCCAGTAGTATGTCGGGGGGCGCGAATCAGCCCCAGCATTTT.

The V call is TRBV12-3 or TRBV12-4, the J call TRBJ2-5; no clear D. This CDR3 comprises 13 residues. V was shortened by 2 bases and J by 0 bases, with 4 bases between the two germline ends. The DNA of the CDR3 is TGTGCCAGCAGTTTAACCTACCAAGAGACCCAGTACTTC. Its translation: CASSLTYQETQYF.

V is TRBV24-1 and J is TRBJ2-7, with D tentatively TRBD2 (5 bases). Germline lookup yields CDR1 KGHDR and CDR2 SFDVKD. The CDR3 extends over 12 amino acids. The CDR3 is CVTGNSSYEQYF. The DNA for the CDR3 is TGTGTTACGGGGAACTCTTCCTACGAGCAGTACTTC.

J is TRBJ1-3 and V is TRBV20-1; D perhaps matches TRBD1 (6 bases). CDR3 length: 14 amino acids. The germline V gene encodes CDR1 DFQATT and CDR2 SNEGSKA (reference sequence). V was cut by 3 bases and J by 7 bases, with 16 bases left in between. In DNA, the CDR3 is TGCAGTGCTAGGGCTGCCGCAGGGGTGAACACCATATATTTT. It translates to CSARAAAGVNTIYF.

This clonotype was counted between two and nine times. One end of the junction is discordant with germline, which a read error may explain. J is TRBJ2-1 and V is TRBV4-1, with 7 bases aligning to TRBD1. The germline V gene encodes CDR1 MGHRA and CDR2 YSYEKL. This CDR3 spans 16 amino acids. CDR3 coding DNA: TGCGCCAGCAGCCAAGAATCCGGGACAGCCCCCCCCGGGCAGCTCTTC. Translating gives CASSQESGTAPPGQLF.

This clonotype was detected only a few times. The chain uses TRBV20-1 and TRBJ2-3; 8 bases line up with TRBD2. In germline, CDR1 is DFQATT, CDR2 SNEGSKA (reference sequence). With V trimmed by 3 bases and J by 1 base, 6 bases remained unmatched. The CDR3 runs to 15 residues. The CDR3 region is CSARGLGSGTDTQYF. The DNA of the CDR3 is TGCAGTGCTAGGGGACTAGGATCAGGCACAGATACGCAGTATTTT.

Written as DNA, the CDR3 is TGCAGCGTTAAATGGTCAGAAAATTCCTACAATGAGCAGTTCTTC. It translates to CSVKWSENSYNEQFF. The rearrangement links TRBV29-1 to TRBJ2-1; D is unclear. In germline, CDR1 is SQVTM, CDR2 ANQGSEA. The CDR3 sequence is 15 residues long. V lost 5 bases and J 1 base, leaving 15 bases between the germline ends.

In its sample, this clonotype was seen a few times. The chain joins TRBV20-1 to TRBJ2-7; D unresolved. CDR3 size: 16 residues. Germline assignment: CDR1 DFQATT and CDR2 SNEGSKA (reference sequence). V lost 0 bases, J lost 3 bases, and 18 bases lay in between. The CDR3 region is CSARDEIGVRVYEQYF. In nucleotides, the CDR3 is TGCAGTGCTAGAGATGAAATCGGTGTGCGTGTCTACGAGCAGTACTTC.

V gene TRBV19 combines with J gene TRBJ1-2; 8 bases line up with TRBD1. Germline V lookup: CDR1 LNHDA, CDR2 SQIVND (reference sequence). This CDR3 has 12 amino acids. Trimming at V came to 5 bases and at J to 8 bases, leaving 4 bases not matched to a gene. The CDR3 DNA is TGTGCCAGTAGTTCAGGGGGCTTCGGCTACACCTTC. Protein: CASSSGGFGYTF.

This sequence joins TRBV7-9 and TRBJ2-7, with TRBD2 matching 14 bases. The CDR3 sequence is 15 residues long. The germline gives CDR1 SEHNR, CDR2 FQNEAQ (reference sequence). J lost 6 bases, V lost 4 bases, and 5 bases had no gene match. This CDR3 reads CASSSGLAGGGEQYF. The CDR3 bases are TGTGCCAGCAGCTCCGGACTAGCGGGAGGTGGCGAGCAGTACTTC.

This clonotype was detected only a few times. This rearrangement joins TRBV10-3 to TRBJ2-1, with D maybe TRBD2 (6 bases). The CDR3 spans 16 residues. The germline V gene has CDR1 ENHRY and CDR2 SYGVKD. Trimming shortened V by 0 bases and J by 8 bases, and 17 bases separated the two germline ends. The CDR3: CAISESLRELSDEQFF. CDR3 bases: TGTGCCATCAGTGAGTCGTTACGGGAGCTAAGTGATGAGCAGTTCTTC.

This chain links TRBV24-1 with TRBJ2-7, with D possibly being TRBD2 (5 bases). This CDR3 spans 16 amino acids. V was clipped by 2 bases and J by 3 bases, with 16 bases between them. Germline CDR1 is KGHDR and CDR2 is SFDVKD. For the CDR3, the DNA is TGTGCCACCAGTGATTCCCCCCCCGGAGGCTACTACGAGCAGTACTTC. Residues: CATSDSPPGGYYEQYF.

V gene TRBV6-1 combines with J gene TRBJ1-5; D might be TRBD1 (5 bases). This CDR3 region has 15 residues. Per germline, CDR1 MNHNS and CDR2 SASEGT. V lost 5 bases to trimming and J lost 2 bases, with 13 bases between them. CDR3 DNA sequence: TGTGCCAGCAGTCTCTGGGGAGGGGGCAATCAGCCCCAGCATTTT. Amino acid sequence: CASSLWGGGNQPQHF.

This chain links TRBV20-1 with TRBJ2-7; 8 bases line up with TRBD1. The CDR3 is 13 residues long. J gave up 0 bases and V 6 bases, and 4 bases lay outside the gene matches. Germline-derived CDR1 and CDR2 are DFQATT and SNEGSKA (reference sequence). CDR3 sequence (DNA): TGCAGTGCCGAGGGACAGGACTCCTACGAGCAGTACTTC. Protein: CSAEGQDSYEQYF.

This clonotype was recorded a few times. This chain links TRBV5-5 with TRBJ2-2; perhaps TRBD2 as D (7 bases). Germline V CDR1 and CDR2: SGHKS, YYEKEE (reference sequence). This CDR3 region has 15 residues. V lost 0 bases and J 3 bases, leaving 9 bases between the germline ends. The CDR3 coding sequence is TGTGCCAGCAGCTTGGAGGGGGGGTACACCGGGGAGCTGTTTTTT. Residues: CASSLEGGYTGELFF.

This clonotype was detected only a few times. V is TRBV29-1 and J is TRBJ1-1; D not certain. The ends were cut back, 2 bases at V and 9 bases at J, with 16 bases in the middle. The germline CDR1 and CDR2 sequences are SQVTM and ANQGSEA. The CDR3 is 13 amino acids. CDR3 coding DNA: TGCAGCGTTGAAACGGGGTTCGGCAAGAAAGCTTTCTTT. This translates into CSVETGFGKKAFF.

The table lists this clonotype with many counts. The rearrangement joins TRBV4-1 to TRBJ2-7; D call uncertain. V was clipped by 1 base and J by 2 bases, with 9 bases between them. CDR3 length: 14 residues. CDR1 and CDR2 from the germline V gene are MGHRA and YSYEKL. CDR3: CASSQVLATYEQYF. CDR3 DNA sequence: TGCGCCAGCAGCCAAGTCTTGGCAACCTACGAGCAGTACTTC.

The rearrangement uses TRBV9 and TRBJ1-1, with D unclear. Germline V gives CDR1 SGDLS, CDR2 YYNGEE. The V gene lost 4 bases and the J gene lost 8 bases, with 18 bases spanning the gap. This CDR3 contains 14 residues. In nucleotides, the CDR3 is TGTGCCAGCAGCCAAGATTGGACTGCCTCAGAAGCTTTCTTT. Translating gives CASSQDWTASEAFF.

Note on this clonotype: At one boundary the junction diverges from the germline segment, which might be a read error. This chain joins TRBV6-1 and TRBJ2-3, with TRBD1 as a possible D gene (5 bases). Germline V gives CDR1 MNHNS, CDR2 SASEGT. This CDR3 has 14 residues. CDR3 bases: TGTGCCAGCTACAGGTCTGGGGCCACAGATACGCAGTGTTTT. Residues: CASYRSGATDTQCF.

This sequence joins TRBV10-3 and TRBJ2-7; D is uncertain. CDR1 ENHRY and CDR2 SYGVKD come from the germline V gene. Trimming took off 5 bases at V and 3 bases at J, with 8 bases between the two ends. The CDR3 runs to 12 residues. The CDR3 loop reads CAISLDDYEQYF. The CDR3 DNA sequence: TGTGCCATCAGTCTCGACGACTACGAGCAGTACTTC.

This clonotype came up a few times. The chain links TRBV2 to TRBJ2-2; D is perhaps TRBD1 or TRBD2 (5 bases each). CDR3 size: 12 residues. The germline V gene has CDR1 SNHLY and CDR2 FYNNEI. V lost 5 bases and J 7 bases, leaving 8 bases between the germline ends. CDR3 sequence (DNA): TGTGCCAGCAGTAAGAGGGGCGGGGAGCTGTTTTTT. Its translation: CASSKRGGELFF.